This T cell receptor (beta chain) emerged from a study of shared clonotypes between healthy human individuals. Data came from immunoSEQ multiplex PCR; TCRdb stores just in-frame clones and leaves some out. This table holds some 510,000 clones, 70% to 80% found once. Researchers drew on tens of millions of PBMCs for genomic DNA from unsorted samples. This clonotype originated in a woman in her forties in good health. Some clones in this sample may be carry-over from other donors' samples. The specimen sequenced was PBMCs.

CDR3 in amino acids: CASSISTSGGPSYNEQFF. In nucleotides, the CDR3 is TGTGCCAGTAGTATCTCGACTAGCGGGGGCCCCTCCTACAATGAGCAGTTCTTC. The chain is built from TRBV19 and TRBJ2-1, with 12 nucleotides matching TRBD2. Germline CDR1 is LNHDA and CDR2 is SQIVND (reference sequence). The ends lost 3 bases at V and 0 bases at J; junction bases unmatched: 6. The CDR3 is 18 residues long.